The T cell receptor (beta chain) under discussion was sequenced for a study of T-cell reconstitution after alpha-beta-depleted transplantation in children. The authors prepared the TCRbeta library with unique molecular identifiers. In TCRdb, the PCR reads were re-called with MiXCR into one record per CDR3 protein. In the table there are a few hundred thousand distinct CDR3 sequences, 8% to 9.5% of which are singletons. Trimming left V 8 bases short and J 3 bases short, with 8 bases between. Germline V lookup: CDR1 SNHLY, CDR2 FYNNEI. The CDR3 contains 11 residues. This clonotype was detected many times.

The sequence was obtained from a human donor who donated a stem cell graft to a child with acute lymphoblastic leukemia. Here the sequenced sample was PBMCs from the stem cell graft donor, taken from the stem cell graft. The chain recombines TRBV2 with TRBJ2-7, with D perhaps matching TRBD2 (5 bases). The chain's CDR3 is CASGGGYEQYF. CDR3 DNA sequence: TGTGCCAGCGGAGGAGGCTACGAGCAGTACTTC.